This T cell receptor (beta chain) was sequenced during a study of shared clonotypes between healthy human individuals. This clone occurred many times. Other DNA sequences of this sample code for an identical CDR3. Everyone who donated was a Caucasian adult who lived in Nashville, Tennessee. CD4+ cells yielded CD45RA+ naive and CD45RA-negative memory subsets. V lost 3 bases and J lost 4; bases outside the gene matches: 13. Germline V gene sequence: CDR1 GTSNPN, CDR2 SVGIG (reference sequence). This CDR3 is 16 amino acids long. Clones were read by immunoSEQ multiplex PCR, and TCRdb kept only the in-frame ones, dropping some. The sample shows some 1 million clones, roughly 75% of them seen only once.

The chain couples TRBV30 to TRBJ1-2, with 8 bases lining up with TRBD1. Sequenced input: memory CD4+ T cells sorted from blood. Subset noted: CD45RA-negative fraction. The receptor was derived from a man between 18 and 29 years old in good health. Written as DNA, the CDR3 is TGTGCCTGGAGGGCTGCCGGGACAGGAGGAATCTATGGCTACACCTTC. This gives the protein CAWRAAGTGGIYGYTF.